The 12 T cell receptor beta chains reported below all come from one sample, sequenced in a study of blood T cell repertoires in COVID-19. Assay used: immunoSEQ multiplex PCR; TCRdb lists only in-frame clones, some missing. The sample includes 150,000 or so clones, roughly 88% seen only once; the top ten take about 6.6%. The sequenced sample consisted of PBMCs or T cells enriched from blood (not recorded which). The source of these receptors is a woman in her forties or fifties who had recovered from COVID-19.

The gene calls are TRBV27 and TRBJ1-2, with TRBD1 matching 10 bases. The CDR3 loop spans 15 amino acids. With V trimmed by 10 bases and J by 6 bases, 14 bases remained unmatched. Per germline, CDR1 MNHEY and CDR2 SMNVEV (reference sequence). The CDR3 DNA is TGTGCCACCGGGGACAGGGGCGATTGGTGGGATGGCTACACCTTC. This encodes CATGDRGDWWDGYTF.

The genes are TRBV5-8 and TRBJ2-1; 13 bases match TRBD2. V trimming: 0 bases; J trimming: 10 bases; junction bases outside the gene matches: 4. The CDR3 loop spans 15 amino acids. Germline-derived CDR1 and CDR2 are SGHTS and YDEGEE. The CDR3 is CASSLGLAGGAEQFF. The CDR3 DNA follows: TGTGCCAGCAGCTTGGGACTAGCGGGGGGTGCGGAGCAGTTCTTC.

The rearrangement joins TRBV27 to TRBJ2-2; 8 nucleotides line up with TRBD2. This CDR3 has 14 amino acids. Per germline, CDR1 MNHEY and CDR2 SMNVEV (reference sequence). V lost 6 bases and J lost 6; bases outside the gene matches: 6. CDR3 amino acids: CASRIAGQAGELFF. The CDR3 DNA follows: TGTGCCAGCAGGATAGCGGGGCAGGCCGGGGAGCTGTTTTTT.

V and J are TRBV6-5 and TRBJ1-5, with 8 bases aligning to TRBD1. The CDR3 extends over 14 amino acids. Germline trimming cut 6 bases from V and 2 bases from J; bases unmatched to any gene: 3. Per germline, CDR1 MNHEY and CDR2 SVGAGI. The CDR3 loop reads CASRTGGRNQPQHF. CDR3 DNA: TGTGCCAGCAGAACAGGGGGTCGCAATCAGCCCCAGCATTTT.

The chain carries TRBV18 and TRBJ1-4; D is unresolved. CDR1 is KGHSH, CDR2 LQKENI, per germline. Trimming took off 0 bases at V and 4 bases at J, with 15 bases between the two ends. This CDR3 comprises 17 residues. The CDR3 protein is CASSPPGGGGYNEKLFF. Here the CDR3 DNA reads TGTGCCAGCTCACCACCAGGCGGCGGAGGTTATAATGAAAAACTGTTTTTT. Together with reference TRBV18 and TRBJ1-4, the CDR3 gives the full variable domain: NAGVMQNPRHLVRRRGQEARLRCSPMKGHSHVYWYRQLPEEGLKFMVYLQKENIIDESGMPKERFSAEFPKEGPSILRIQQVVRGDSAAYFCASSPPGGGGYNEKLFFGSGTQLSVL.

The V call is TRBV19, the J call TRBJ2-1, with TRBD1 matching over 7 bases. Trimming at V came to 9 bases and at J to 8 bases, leaving 4 bases not matched to a gene. This CDR3 region has 11 residues. The germline CDR1 and CDR2 sequences are LNHDA and SQIVND (reference sequence). CDR3 sequence reads: CASSQGDEQFF. DNA of the CDR3: TGTGCCAGCTCTCAGGGGGATGAGCAGTTCTTC.

The gene calls are TRBV20-1 and TRBJ1-4; D might be TRBD1 (6 bases). There are 11 residues in the CDR3. V gave up 6 bases and J gave up 8 bases, with 10 bases separating them. CDR1 is DFQATT and CDR2 is SNEGSKA in the germline V gene (reference sequence). CDR3 DNA sequence: TGCAGTGCACCACAGGGAGAAAAACTGTTTTTT. This translates into CSAPQGEKLFF.

This sequence joins TRBV10-3 and TRBJ2-5; TRBD1 aligns across 11 bases. With V trimmed by 6 bases and J by 6 bases, 6 bases remained unmatched. The CDR3 has 14 residues. Germline V CDR1 and CDR2: ENHRY, SYGVKD. The CDR3 region is CAIRVGQGAKTQYF. The CDR3, as DNA: TGTGCCATCAGGGTTGGACAGGGGGCAAAGACCCAGTACTTC.

In this sample, this clone turned up a few times. This chain links TRBV3-1 (or the pseudogene TRBV3-2) with TRBJ1-6, with D perhaps matching TRBD1 (6 bases). The germline V gene encodes CDR1 LGHDT and CDR2 YNNKEL (reference sequence). The length of the CDR3 is 17 residues. V was pared by 4 bases and J by 10 bases, with 23 bases between. This CDR3 reads CASSPQGGSGSSSPLHF. The DNA for the CDR3 is TGTGCCAGCAGCCCCCAAGGGGGATCGGGTTCTAGCTCACCCCTCCACTTT.

The gene calls are TRBV6-5 and TRBJ2-5; the D gene is possibly TRBD2 (6 bases). V gave up 6 bases and J gave up 7 bases, with 18 bases separating them. Per the germline V gene, CDR1 is MNHEY and CDR2 is SVGAGI. The CDR3 spans 14 residues. The CDR3 DNA follows: TGTGCCAGCAGGGGTTCGGAGGGTGTACGGACCCAGTACTTC. The encoded protein is CASRGSEGVRTQYF.

For the CDR3, the DNA is TGTGCCAGCAGCTTCACAGGGACGAGCGATGAGCAGTTCTTC. It is translated as CASSFTGTSDEQFF. This chain joins TRBV11-2 and TRBJ2-1, with D possibly TRBD1 on 6 matching bases. The CDR3 contains 14 residues. Germline V gene sequence: CDR1 SGHAT, CDR2 FQNNGV. V was trimmed by 3 bases and J by 8 bases, leaving 14 bases between them.

The chain carries TRBV4-2 and TRBJ1-5; the D gene is possibly TRBD1 (6 bases). The CDR3 has 16 residues. The V end was cut by 0 bases, the J end by 3 bases, with 12 bases between. Looked up from germline, CDR1 is LGHNA and CDR2 is YNFKEQ. The DNA for the CDR3 is TGTGCCAGCAGCCAAGATCCAGGGACATACAATCAGCCCCAGCATTTT. It specifies CASSQDPGTYNQPQHF.